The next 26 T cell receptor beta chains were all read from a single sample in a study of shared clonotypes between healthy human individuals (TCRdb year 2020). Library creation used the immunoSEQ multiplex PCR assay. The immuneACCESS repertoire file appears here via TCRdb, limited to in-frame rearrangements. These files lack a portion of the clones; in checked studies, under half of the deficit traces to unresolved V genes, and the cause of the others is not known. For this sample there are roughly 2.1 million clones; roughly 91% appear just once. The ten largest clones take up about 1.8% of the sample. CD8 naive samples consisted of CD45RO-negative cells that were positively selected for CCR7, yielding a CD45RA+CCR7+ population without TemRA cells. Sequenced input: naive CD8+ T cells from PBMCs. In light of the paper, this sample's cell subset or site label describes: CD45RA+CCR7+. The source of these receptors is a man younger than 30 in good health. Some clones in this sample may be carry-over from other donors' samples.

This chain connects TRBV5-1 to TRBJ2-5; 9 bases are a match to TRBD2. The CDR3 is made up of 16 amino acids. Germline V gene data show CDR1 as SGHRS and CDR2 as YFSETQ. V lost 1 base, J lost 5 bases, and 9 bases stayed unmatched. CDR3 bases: TGCGCCAGCAGCTTGTGGGGTAGCGGGAGATCCGAGACCCAGTACTTC. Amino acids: CASSLWGSGRSETQYF.

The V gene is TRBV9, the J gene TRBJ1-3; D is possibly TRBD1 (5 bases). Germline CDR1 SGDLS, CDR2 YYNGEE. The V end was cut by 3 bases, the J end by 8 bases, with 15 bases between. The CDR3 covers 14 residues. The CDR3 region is CASSGQRGGHTIYF. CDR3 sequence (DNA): TGTGCCAGCAGCGGTCAGAGGGGCGGACACACCATATATTTT.

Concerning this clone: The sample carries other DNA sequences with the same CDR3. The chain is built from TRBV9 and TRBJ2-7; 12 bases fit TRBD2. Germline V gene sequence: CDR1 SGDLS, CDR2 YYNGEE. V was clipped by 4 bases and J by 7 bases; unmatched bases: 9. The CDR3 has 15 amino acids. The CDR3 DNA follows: TGTGCCAGCAGCCCCCGGACTAGCGGGACGGGAGAGCAGTACTTC. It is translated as CASSPRTSGTGEQYF.

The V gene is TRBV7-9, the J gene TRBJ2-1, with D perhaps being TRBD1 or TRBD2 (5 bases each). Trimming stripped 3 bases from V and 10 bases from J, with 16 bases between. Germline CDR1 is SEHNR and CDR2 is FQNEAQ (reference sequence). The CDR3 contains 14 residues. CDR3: CASSFSRDGKEQFF. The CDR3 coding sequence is TGTGCCAGCAGCTTCAGCAGGGACGGGAAGGAGCAGTTCTTC.

The CDR3 is CAISDFGLAGDYEQYF. CDR3 sequence (DNA): TGTGCCATCAGTGACTTCGGACTAGCGGGTGATTACGAGCAGTACTTC. The V and J genes are TRBV10-3 and TRBJ2-7; TRBD2 matches 11 bases. The germline gives CDR1 ENHRY, CDR2 SYGVKD. This CDR3 has 16 amino acids. J gave up 4 bases and V 3 bases, and 8 bases lay outside the gene matches.

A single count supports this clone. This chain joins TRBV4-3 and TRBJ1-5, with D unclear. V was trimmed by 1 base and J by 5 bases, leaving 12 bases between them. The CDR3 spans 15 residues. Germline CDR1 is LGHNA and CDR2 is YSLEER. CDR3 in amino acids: CASSQGADGYQPQHF. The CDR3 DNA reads TGCGCCAGCAGCCAAGGGGCAGATGGTTATCAGCCCCAGCATTTT.

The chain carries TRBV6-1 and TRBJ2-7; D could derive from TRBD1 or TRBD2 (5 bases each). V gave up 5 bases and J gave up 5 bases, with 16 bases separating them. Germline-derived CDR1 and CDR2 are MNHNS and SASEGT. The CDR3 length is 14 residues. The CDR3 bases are TGTGCCAGCAGTCTCCGGGACGGTCCCAACGAGCAGTACTTC. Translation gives CASSLRDGPNEQYF.

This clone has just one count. The CDR3 region has the DNA TGTGCCAGCAGCGGGGGGACTCGACCCTACGAGCAGTACTTC. Translation: CASSGGTRPYEQYF. V gene TRBV9 combines with J gene TRBJ2-7; the D gene is possibly TRBD2 (6 bases). Trimming removed 3 bases at V and 2 bases at J, with 12 bases between. Germline assignment: CDR1 SGDLS and CDR2 YYNGEE. The CDR3 runs to 14 residues.

The CDR3 DNA reads as TGTGCCAGCAGCCAAGAACAGGGATTGAACACTGAAGCTTTCTTT. This translates into CASSQEQGLNTEAFF. J is TRBJ1-1 and V is TRBV14; D perhaps matches TRBD1 (6 bases). Germline CDR1 reads SGHDN; CDR2 reads FVKESK. The CDR3 is made up of 15 amino acids. V was trimmed by 0 bases and J by 0 bases, leaving 8 bases between them.

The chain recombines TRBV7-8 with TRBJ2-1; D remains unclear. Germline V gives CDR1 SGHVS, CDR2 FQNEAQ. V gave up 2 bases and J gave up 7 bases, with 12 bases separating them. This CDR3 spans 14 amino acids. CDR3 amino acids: CASSLLDPQNEQFF. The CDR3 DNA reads TGTGCCAGCAGCTTACTAGACCCTCAAAATGAGCAGTTCTTC.

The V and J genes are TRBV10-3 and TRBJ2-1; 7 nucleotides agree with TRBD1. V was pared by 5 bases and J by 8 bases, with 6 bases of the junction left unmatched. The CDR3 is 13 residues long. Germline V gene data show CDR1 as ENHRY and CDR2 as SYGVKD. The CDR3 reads CAISPTGPHEQFF. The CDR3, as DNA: TGTGCCATCAGTCCGACAGGGCCCCATGAGCAGTTCTTC.

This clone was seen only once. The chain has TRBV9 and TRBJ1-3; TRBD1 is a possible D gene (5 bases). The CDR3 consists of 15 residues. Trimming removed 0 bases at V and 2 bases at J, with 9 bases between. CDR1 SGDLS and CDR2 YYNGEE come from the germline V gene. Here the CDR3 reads CASSVGLTAGNTIYF. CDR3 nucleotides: TGTGCCAGCAGCGTAGGATTGACAGCTGGAAACACCATATATTTT.

For the CDR3, the DNA is TGTGCCAGCGGGGACAGGGAGGAAAAACTGTTTTTT. Protein: CASGDREEKLFF. This rearrangement joins TRBV5-4 to TRBJ1-4; 9 nucleotides line up with TRBD1. From germline, CDR1 is SGHNT and CDR2 YYREEE (reference sequence). The CDR3 contains 12 residues. V dropped 7 bases and J dropped 8; count of bases not matched to a gene: 3.

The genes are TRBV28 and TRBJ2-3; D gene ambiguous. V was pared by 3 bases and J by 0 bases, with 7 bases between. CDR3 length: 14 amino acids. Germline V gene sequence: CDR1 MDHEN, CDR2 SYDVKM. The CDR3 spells CASSFARSTDTQYF. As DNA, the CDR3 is TGTGCCAGCAGTTTCGCACGTAGCACAGATACGCAGTATTTT.

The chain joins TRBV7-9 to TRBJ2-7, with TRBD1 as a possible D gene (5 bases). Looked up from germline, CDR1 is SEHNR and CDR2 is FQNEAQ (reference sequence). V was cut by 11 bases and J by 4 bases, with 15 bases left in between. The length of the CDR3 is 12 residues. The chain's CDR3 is CAGEQERYEQYF. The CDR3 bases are TGTGCCGGCGAACAGGAACGATACGAGCAGTACTTC.

The CDR3 nucleotides read TGCGCCAGCAGCCAAGATCCAGCGGGGTCTAAGCATGAGCAGTTCTTC. Its translation: CASSQDPAGSKHEQFF. This chain joins TRBV4-1 and TRBJ2-1; 7 bases fit TRBD2. Germline assignment: CDR1 MGHRA and CDR2 YSYEKL. This CDR3 comprises 16 residues. The V gene end was trimmed by 0 bases and the J gene end by 8 bases; junction bases not matched to a gene: 10.

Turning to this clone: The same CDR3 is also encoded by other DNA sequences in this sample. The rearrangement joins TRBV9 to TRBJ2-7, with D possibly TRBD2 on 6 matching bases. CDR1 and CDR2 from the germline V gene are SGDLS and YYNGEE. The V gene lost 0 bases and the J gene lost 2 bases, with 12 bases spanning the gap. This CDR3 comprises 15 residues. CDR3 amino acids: CASSVDGRGTYEQYF. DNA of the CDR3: TGTGCCAGCAGCGTAGACGGGAGAGGGACCTACGAGCAGTACTTC.

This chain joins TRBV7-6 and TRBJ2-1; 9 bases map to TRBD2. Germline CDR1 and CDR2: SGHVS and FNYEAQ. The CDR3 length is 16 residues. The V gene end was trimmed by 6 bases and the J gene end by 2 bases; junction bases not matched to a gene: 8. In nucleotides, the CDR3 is TGTGCCAGCAGTCAACTAGCGGGTGGGGCCTACAATGAGCAGTTCTTC. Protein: CASSQLAGGAYNEQFF. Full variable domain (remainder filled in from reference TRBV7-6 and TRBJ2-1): GAGVSQSPRYKVTKRGQDVALRCDPISGHVSLYWYRQALGQGPEFLTYFNYEAQQDKSGLPNDRFSAERPEGSISTLTIQRTEQRDSAMYRCASSQLAGGAYNEQFFGPGTRLTVL.

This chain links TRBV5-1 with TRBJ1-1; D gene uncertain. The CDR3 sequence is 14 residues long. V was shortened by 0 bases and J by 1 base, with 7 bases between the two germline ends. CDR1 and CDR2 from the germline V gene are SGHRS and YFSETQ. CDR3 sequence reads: CASSLVAQNTEAFF. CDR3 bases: TGCGCCAGCAGCTTGGTCGCGCAGAACACTGAAGCTTTCTTT.

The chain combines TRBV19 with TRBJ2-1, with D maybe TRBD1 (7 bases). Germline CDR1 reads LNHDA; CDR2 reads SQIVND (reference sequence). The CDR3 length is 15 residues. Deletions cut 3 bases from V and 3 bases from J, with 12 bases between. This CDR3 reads CASSIVRGVYNEQFF. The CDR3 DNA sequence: TGTGCCAGTAGTATCGTCAGGGGGGTCTACAATGAGCAGTTCTTC.

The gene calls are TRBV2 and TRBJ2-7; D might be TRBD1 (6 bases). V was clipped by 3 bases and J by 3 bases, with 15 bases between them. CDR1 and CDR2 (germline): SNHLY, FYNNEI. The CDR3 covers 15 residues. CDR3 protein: CASSDSRPGVYEQYF. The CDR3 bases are TGTGCCAGCAGTGATTCCCGTCCAGGGGTCTACGAGCAGTACTTC.

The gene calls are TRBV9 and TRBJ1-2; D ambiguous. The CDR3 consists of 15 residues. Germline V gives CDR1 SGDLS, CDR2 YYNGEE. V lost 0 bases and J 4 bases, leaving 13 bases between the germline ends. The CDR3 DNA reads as TGTGCCAGCAGCGTAGGCGAAGGGAGGACCTATGGCTACACCTTC. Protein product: CASSVGEGRTYGYTF.

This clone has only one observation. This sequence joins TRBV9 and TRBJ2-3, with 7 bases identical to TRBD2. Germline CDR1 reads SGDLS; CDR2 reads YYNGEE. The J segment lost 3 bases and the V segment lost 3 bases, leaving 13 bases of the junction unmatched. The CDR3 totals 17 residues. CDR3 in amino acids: CASSANLFRGGTDTQYF. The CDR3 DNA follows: TGTGCCAGCAGCGCCAATCTTTTTCGGGGAGGGACAGATACGCAGTATTTT.

The DNA of the CDR3 is TGTGCCAGCAGTTTTTCCGCCGTGAACACTGAAGCTTTCTTT. Encoded protein: CASSFSAVNTEAFF. This chain joins TRBV6-5 and TRBJ1-1; D unclear. V was cut by 4 bases and J by 0 bases, with 9 bases left in between. Germline CDR1 reads MNHEY; CDR2 reads SVGAGI. CDR3 length: 14 amino acids.

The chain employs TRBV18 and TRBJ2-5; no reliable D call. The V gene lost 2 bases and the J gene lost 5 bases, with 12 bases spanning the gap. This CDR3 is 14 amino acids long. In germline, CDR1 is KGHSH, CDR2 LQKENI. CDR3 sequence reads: CASSPGSKLETQYF. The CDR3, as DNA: TGTGCCAGCTCACCAGGATCGAAGCTGGAGACCCAGTACTTC.

The CDR3 protein is CASSDVRGQGSLRNQPQHF. CDR3 DNA sequence: TGTGCCAGCAGTGATGTCCGGGGACAGGGGAGTTTGCGCAATCAGCCCCAGCATTTT. This chain uses TRBV2 with TRBJ1-5, with TRBD1 matching over 10 bases. Germline V lookup: CDR1 SNHLY, CDR2 FYNNEI. J lost 2 bases, V lost 3 bases, and 13 bases had no gene match. The CDR3 sequence is 19 residues long.